Shown below are 17 T cell receptor beta chains from a single sample sequenced in a study of OX40 agonist ivuxolimab in advanced cancers. Libraries were prepared by immunoSEQ multiplex PCR; TCRdb keeps only in-frame clonotypes and omits some of them. The table includes nearly 70,000 clones, 65% to 90% detected once. This specimen consisted of CD4+ or CD8+ T cells sorted from blood, obtained in a trial of the OX40 agonist ivuxolimab. These TCRs come from an adult with an advanced solid tumor such as melanoma, head and neck, liver or kidney cancer.

This clone was found once. This rearrangement joins TRBV4-1 to TRBJ2-1; D unclear. Germline V gene sequence: CDR1 MGHRA, CDR2 YSYEKL. V lost 4 bases to trimming and J lost 10 bases, with 14 bases between them. This CDR3 has 13 amino acids. This CDR3 reads CASSPIVTMEQFF. Here the CDR3 DNA reads TGCGCCAGCAGCCCAATCGTTACTATGGAGCAGTTCTTC.

V gene TRBV7-6 combines with J gene TRBJ2-7; a possible D gene is TRBD1 (6 bases). CDR1 is SGHVS and CDR2 is FNYEAQ in the germline V gene. The V and J ends lost 0 bases and 6 bases respectively, with 9 bases between them. The CDR3 loop spans 13 amino acids. The CDR3 reads CASSLAQQGEQYF. CDR3 bases: TGTGCCAGCAGCTTAGCGCAACAGGGCGAGCAGTACTTC. The whole variable domain, filled in from reference TRBV7-6 and TRBJ2-7, reads GAGVSQSPRYKVTKRGQDVALRCDPISGHVSLYWYRQALGQGPEFLTYFNYEAQQDKSGLPNDRFSAERPEGSISTLTIQRTEQRDSAMYRCASSLAQQGEQYFGPGTRLTVT.

The V call is TRBV7-6, the J call TRBJ2-7; 8 positions match TRBD1. This CDR3 comprises 13 residues. The germline gives CDR1 SGHVS, CDR2 FNYEAQ. V was pared by 5 bases and J by 7 bases, with 7 bases of the junction left unmatched. CDR3 in amino acids: CASSPRQGLEQYF. In nucleotides, the CDR3 is TGTGCCAGCAGCCCCCGACAGGGGTTGGAGCAGTACTTC.

The chain recombines TRBV5-1 with TRBJ1-1; unclear D gene. Germline CDR1 SGHRS, CDR2 YFSETQ. The CDR3 totals 11 residues. V was shortened by 4 bases and J by 1 base, with 2 bases between the two germline ends. The CDR3 sequence: CASSQNTEAFF. The CDR3 bases are TGCGCCAGCAGCCAGAACACTGAAGCTTTCTTT.

CDR3 sequence: CASRPSRDRDTGELFF. CDR3 bases: TGTGCCAGTAGGCCTTCAAGGGACAGAGACACCGGGGAGCTGTTTTTT. The rearrangement links TRBV19 to TRBJ2-2; TRBD1 matches at 7 bases. This CDR3 has 16 residues. V was clipped by 6 bases and J by 3 bases; unmatched bases: 10. Germline CDR1 reads LNHDA; CDR2 reads SQIVND (reference sequence).

This clone was detected a few times. The chain is built from TRBV5-8 and TRBJ2-3, with 8 bases that match TRBD1. Germline assignment: CDR1 SGHTS and CDR2 YDEGEE. J lost 0 bases, V lost 3 bases, and 6 bases had no gene match. CDR3 length: 16 residues. In nucleotides, the CDR3 is TGTGCCAGCAGCTACCCGGACAGGGCGAGCACAGATACGCAGTATTTT. It encodes CASSYPDRASTDTQYF. Variable domain in full (rest from reference TRBV5-8 and TRBJ2-3): EAGVTQSPTHLIKTRGQQATLRCSPISGHTSVYWYQQALGLGLQFLLWYDEGEERNRGNFPPRFSGRQFPNYSSELNVNALELEDSALYLCASSYPDRASTDTQYFGPGTRLTVL.

This sequence joins TRBV19 and TRBJ1-5, with 7 bases lining up with TRBD1. V trimming: 6 bases; J trimming: 3 bases; junction bases outside the gene matches: 11. The CDR3 totals 16 residues. Germline CDR1 and CDR2: LNHDA and SQIVND (reference sequence). The CDR3 spells CASRSLQGTHNQPQHF. DNA for the CDR3: TGTGCCAGTAGATCGTTACAGGGGACCCACAATCAGCCCCAGCATTTT.

J is TRBJ1-4 and V is TRBV30, with D possibly TRBD1 on 6 matching bases. The CDR3 runs to 12 residues. V lost 6 bases and J 8 bases, leaving 13 bases between the germline ends. The germline V gene encodes CDR1 GTSNPN and CDR2 SVGIG (reference sequence). CDR3 protein: CACRGPGEKLFF. CDR3 nucleotides: TGTGCCTGCAGGGGCCCGGGGGAAAAACTGTTTTTT. The full variable domain, in which reference TRBV30 and TRBJ1-4 provide the parts outside the CDR3, is SQTIHQWPATLVQPVGSPLSLECTVEGTSNPNLYWYRQAAGRGLQLLFYSVGIGQISSEVPQNLSASRPQDRQFILSSKKLLLSDSGFYLCACRGPGEKLFFGSGTQLSVL.

In this sample, this clone turned up a few times. The chain has TRBV5-1 and TRBJ1-2; no clear D gene. The length of the CDR3 is 15 residues. Germline values: CDR1 SGHRS, CDR2 YFSETQ. V dropped 0 bases and J dropped 8 bases, with 17 bases sitting between them. CDR3 bases: TGCGCCAGCAGCTTGGGTGCCGGGTTAGCGGAAGGCTACACCTTC. Amino acid sequence: CASSLGAGLAEGYTF.

The chain couples TRBV5-6 to TRBJ2-4, with D perhaps given as TRBD1 or TRBD2 (6 bases each). CDR1 SGHDT and CDR2 YYEEEE come from the germline V gene. This CDR3 spans 15 amino acids. V was trimmed by 5 bases and J by 1 base, leaving 13 bases between them. The CDR3 here is CASRSGGAAKNIQYF. DNA for the CDR3: TGTGCCAGCAGATCCGGGGGCGCTGCCAAAAACATTCAGTACTTC.

The chain employs TRBV6-1 and TRBJ1-1; no reliable D call. CDR1 and CDR2 from the germline V gene are MNHNS and SASEGT. This CDR3 has 11 amino acids. The germline V and J ends were trimmed by 8 bases and 3 bases, with 7 bases remaining between them. The CDR3 loop is CASAGYTEAFF. The CDR3 DNA is TGTGCCAGCGCGGGATACACTGAAGCTTTCTTT.

The gene calls are TRBV4-1 and TRBJ2-1; D gene ambiguous. Germline V gene sequence: CDR1 MGHRA, CDR2 YSYEKL. V dropped 6 bases and J dropped 7 bases, with 19 bases sitting between them. CDR3 length: 15 residues. In DNA, the CDR3 is TGCGCCAGCAGACCCACCTTTGTTGCTTCAAATGAGCAGTTCTTC. It codes for CASRPTFVASNEQFF.

The chain is built from TRBV5-1 and TRBJ2-5; D is unresolved. The CDR3 contains 15 residues. Trimming took off 0 bases at V and 5 bases at J, with 14 bases between the two ends. Germline CDR1 and CDR2: SGHRS and YFSETQ. The CDR3 spells CASSLGGVFEETQYF. In nucleotides, the CDR3 is TGCGCCAGCAGCTTGGGTGGGGTATTCGAGGAGACCCAGTACTTC.

This chain links TRBV27 with TRBJ2-7; D remains ambiguous. The CDR3 runs to 16 residues. V lost 6 bases and J 2 bases, leaving 20 bases between the germline ends. Germline CDR1 MNHEY, CDR2 SMNVEV (reference sequence). The CDR3 DNA follows: TGTGCCAGCAGCCCTGACGCACTCGGCGGCCCCTACGAGCAGTACTTC. It codes for CASSPDALGGPYEQYF.

This clone has only a few counts. V is TRBV7-8 and J is TRBJ1-3; D is uncertain. V lost 2 bases and J lost 4, with 6 bases in between. There are 13 residues in the CDR3. The germline V gene encodes CDR1 SGHVS and CDR2 FQNEAQ. DNA for the CDR3: TGTGCCAGCAGCTTAAGTAGGGGAAACACCATATATTTT. This sequence encodes CASSLSRGNTIYF.

The chain links TRBV7-8 to TRBJ2-3, with D perhaps assigned TRBD1 or TRBD2 (5 bases each). The CDR3 consists of 16 residues. Germline CDR1 and CDR2: SGHVS and FQNEAQ. V was shortened by 2 bases and J by 4 bases, with 16 bases between the two germline ends. This chain's CDR3 is CASSLRGASRADTQYF. Written as DNA, the CDR3 is TGTGCCAGCAGCTTAAGAGGGGCTTCTAGAGCAGATACGCAGTATTTT.

The chain has TRBV5-4 and TRBJ2-1; 14 bases fit TRBD2. V shed 5 bases, J shed 6 bases, and the junction held 10 bases outside the gene matches. This CDR3 has 17 residues. Germline V gives CDR1 SGHNT, CDR2 YYREEE (reference sequence). The CDR3, as DNA: TGTGCCAGCAGGTGGACTAGCGGGGGGCAAACGGGCAATGAGCAGTTCTTC. Translated, it gives CASRWTSGGQTGNEQFF. Full variable domain (rest looked up from reference TRBV5-4 and TRBJ2-1): ETGVTQSPTHLIKTRGQQVTLRCSSQSGHNTVSWYQQALGQGPQFIFQYYREEENGRGNFPPRFSGLQFPNYSSELNVNALELDDSALYLCASRWTSGGQTGNEQFFGPGTRLTVL.